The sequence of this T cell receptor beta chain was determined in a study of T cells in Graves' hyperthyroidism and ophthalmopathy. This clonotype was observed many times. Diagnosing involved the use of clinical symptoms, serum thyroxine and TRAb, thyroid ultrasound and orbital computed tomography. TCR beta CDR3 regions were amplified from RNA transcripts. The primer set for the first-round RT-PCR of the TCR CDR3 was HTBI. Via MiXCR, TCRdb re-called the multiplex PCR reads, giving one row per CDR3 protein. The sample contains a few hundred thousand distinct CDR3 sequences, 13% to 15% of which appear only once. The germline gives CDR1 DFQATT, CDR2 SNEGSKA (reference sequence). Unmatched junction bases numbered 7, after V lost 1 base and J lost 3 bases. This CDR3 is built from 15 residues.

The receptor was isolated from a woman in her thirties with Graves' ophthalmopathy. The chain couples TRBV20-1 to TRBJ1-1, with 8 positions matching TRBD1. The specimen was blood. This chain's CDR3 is CSARGSQGAHTEAFF. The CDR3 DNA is TGCAGTGCTAGAGGATCCCAGGGGGCGCACACTGAAGCTTTCTTT.